This TCR beta chain stems from a study of T cell changes during pregnancy in multiple sclerosis. Trimming shortened V by 0 bases and J by 5 bases, and 19 bases separated the two germline ends. This CDR3 is built from 17 residues. Germline loops: CDR1 SEHNR, CDR2 FQNEAQ (reference sequence). Here immunoSEQ multiplex PCR was the method, and the copy in TCRdb shows in-frame clones only, minus some. Of under 50,000 clones listed, 93% were seen once; the top ten hold roughly 3.8%. This clone has just a few counts. V usage is TRBV7-9 and J usage is TRBJ1-2; maybe TRBD1 (5 bases). Source: CD8+ T cells from peripheral blood mononuclear cells, taken after pregnancy. The sequence came from a female donor with multiple sclerosis, enrolled in a pregnancy study. CDR3 DNA: TGTGCCAGCAGCTTAGCCCTAACAGGCGCTATCGATTATGGCTACACCTTC. Translating it yields CASSLALTGAIDYGYTF.